These 19 T cell receptor beta chains came from one sample sequenced in a study of blood T cells in healthy people across ages. PCR was performed a second time for roughly 7 to 12 cycles using a sample-barcoded 5' primer and a J-beta primer mix. TCRdb recomputed calls from the 5' RACE reads with MiXCR, one row per CDR3 protein. The table records 780,000 or so distinct CDR3 sequences, around 25% of them present only once. The sample was also linked to a second study, of T cells of mothers and their children.

Sequenced input: blood. These receptor sequences come from a boy younger than 18 in good health.

This clonotype has a handful of counts. The genes are TRBV6-1 and TRBJ2-1, with 7 bases aligning to TRBD2. There are 15 residues in the CDR3. V shed 2 bases and J 5 bases; nucleotides not matched to a gene: 6. Germline CDR1 reads MNHNS; CDR2 reads SASEGT. The CDR3: CASSEMPGRDNEQFF. CDR3 sequence (DNA): TGTGCCAGCAGTGAAATGCCAGGGAGGGACAATGAGCAGTTCTTC.

This clonotype came up a few times. The chain employs TRBV10-3 and TRBJ1-2, with 8 bases lining up with TRBD1. This CDR3 has 15 amino acids. CDR1 and CDR2 from the germline V gene are ENHRY and SYGVKD. The junction had 6 bases not matched to a gene; V was cut back by 2 bases and J by 4 bases. In DNA, the CDR3 is TGTGCCATCAGTGAGGGGACAGGCCTCGGCTATGGCTACACCTTC. This codes for CAISEGTGLGYGYTF.

This clonotype was observed a handful of times. The CDR3 sequence is CASSQGAGTQYF. CDR3 nucleotides: TGTGCCAGCAGCCAGGGGGCTGGGACCCAGTACTTC. This chain connects TRBV6-2 or TRBV6-3 to TRBJ2-5, with 8 bases fitting TRBD1. The length of the CDR3 is 12 residues. Per the germline V gene, CDR1 is MNHEY and CDR2 is SVGEGT. Trimming cost V 6 bases and J 7 bases; bases outside gene matches: 4.

The chain is built from TRBV20-1 and TRBJ2-5; possibly TRBD1 or TRBD2 for D (5 bases each). The DNA end lines up better with TRBJ2-7; the J call may be wrong. Germline V lookup: CDR1 DFQATT, CDR2 SNEGSKA (reference sequence). The CDR3 extends over 15 amino acids. The CDR3 DNA reads TGCAGTGCTAGGGGGCAGGATCTAGCTCCCTACGAGCAGTACTTC. Its translation is CSARGQDLAPYEQYF.

The V call is TRBV7-2, the J call TRBJ1-1; D is possibly TRBD1 (5 bases). The germline gives CDR1 SGHTA, CDR2 FQGNSA. CDR3 size: 12 residues. Trimming left V 7 bases short and J 5 bases short, with 11 bases between. The CDR3 DNA is TGTGCCAGCACTTTCGGGGGGACTGAAGCTTTCTTT. Residues: CASTFGGTEAFF.

In its sample, this clonotype was seen many times. The genes are TRBV10-2 and TRBJ2-7; no definite D call. The CDR3 covers 13 residues. Trimming pared 7 bases from V and 3 bases from J, leaving 13 bases between. The germline gives CDR1 WSHSY, CDR2 SAAADI. CDR3 protein: CASTRDGHYEQYF. CDR3 coding DNA: TGCGCCAGCACGCGTGACGGTCACTACGAGCAGTACTTC.

This clonotype appeared a few times. CDR3 region: CATSRALAGSYEQYF. The CDR3 nucleotides are TGTGCCACCAGCAGAGCCCTAGCGGGATCCTACGAGCAGTACTTC. V gene TRBV15 combines with J gene TRBJ2-7; TRBD2 agrees at 9 bases. The germline gives CDR1 LNHNV, CDR2 YYDKDF (reference sequence). V lost 1 base and J lost 1; bases outside the gene matches: 2. The CDR3 covers 15 residues.

The J gene is TRBJ1-4, the V gene TRBV2; D not certain. The CDR3 has 15 residues. Per the germline V gene, CDR1 is SNHLY and CDR2 is FYNNEI. V dropped 3 bases and J dropped 0 bases, with 8 bases sitting between them. The CDR3 coding sequence is TGTGCCAGCAGTGATTCGGGAGCAACTAATGAAAAACTGTTTTTT. Protein sequence: CASSDSGATNEKLFF.

DNA for the CDR3: TGCGCCAGCAGTGGGGAGAGGCCCTACGAGCAGTACTTC. This gives the protein CASSGERPYEQYF. The V call is TRBV4-3, the J call TRBJ2-5, with D perhaps matching TRBD2 (5 bases). The J call may be faulty, since TRBJ2-7 better matches the DNA end. Per germline, CDR1 LGHNA and CDR2 YSLEER. This CDR3 comprises 13 residues.

The CDR3 DNA follows: TGTGCCAGCAGCCTGTGGACTAGCGGGGGGAAGACCCAGTACTTC. This translates into CASSLWTSGGKTQYF. This chain connects TRBV3-1 to TRBJ2-5, with 14 bases aligning to TRBD2. The CDR3 loop spans 15 amino acids. J lost 6 bases, V lost 4 bases, and 4 bases had no gene match. The germline gives CDR1 LGHDT, CDR2 YNNKEL (reference sequence).

In this sample, this clonotype turned up a few times. The V and J genes are TRBV28 and TRBJ1-2, with 7 nucleotides matching TRBD1. This CDR3 spans 12 amino acids. Germline values: CDR1 MDHEN, CDR2 SYDVKM. J was trimmed by 8 bases and V by 2 bases; bases with no gene match: 2. This CDR3 reads CASSLTGEGYTF. Here the CDR3 DNA reads TGTGCCAGCAGTTTAACAGGGGAAGGCTACACCTTC.

This clonotype turned up a few times. The V gene is TRBV27, the J gene TRBJ2-2, with D tentatively TRBD2 (5 bases). Trimming left V 7 bases short and J 1 base short, with 19 bases between. Germline CDR1 and CDR2: MNHEY and SMNVEV (reference sequence). The CDR3 contains 17 residues. CDR3 in DNA: TGTGCCAGCAAAAGATACGGTCGTCGGGAGAACACCGGGGAGCTGTTTTTT. Translating it yields CASKRYGRRENTGELFF.

In nucleotides, the CDR3 is TGCAGCGTGGACCGGGACGGCGGCACAGATACGCAGTATTTT. Translated, it gives CSVDRDGGTDTQYF. The V gene is TRBV29-1, the J gene TRBJ2-3, with D perhaps being TRBD1 or TRBD2 (5 bases each). Germline V lookup: CDR1 SQVTM, CDR2 ANQGSEA. V was clipped by 6 bases and J by 1 base, with 14 bases between them. The CDR3 length is 14 residues.

The sample holds a few counts of this clonotype. CDR3 DNA: TGTGCCAGCATGCTAGCGGGCAGCTACGAGCAGTACTTC. As protein: CASMLAGSYEQYF. The genes are TRBV6-2 or TRBV6-3 and TRBJ2-7, with TRBD2 identical over 8 bases. V gave up 7 bases and J gave up 3 bases; unmatched junction bases: 5. CDR1 is MNHEY, CDR2 SVGEGT, per germline. The CDR3 sequence is 13 residues long.

This clonotype occurred a few times. V and J are TRBV5-1 and TRBJ2-1; 7 positions agree with TRBD1. This CDR3 has 15 residues. CDR1 is SGHRS and CDR2 is YFSETQ in the germline V gene. V was clipped by 3 bases and J by 4 bases; unmatched bases: 7. Here the CDR3 DNA reads TGCGCCAGCAGCTCCGGGACAGTGGTATACAATGAGCAGTTCTTC. Residues: CASSSGTVVYNEQFF.

Only a few counts were recorded for this clonotype. The chain employs TRBV4-3 and TRBJ2-7; 8 nucleotides match TRBD2. V was pared by 6 bases and J by 7 bases, with 11 bases of the junction left unmatched. The CDR3 contains 14 residues. The V gene's germline CDR1 is LGHNA and CDR2 YSLEER. The CDR3 loop reads CASRITEREGEQYF. CDR3 coding DNA: TGCGCCAGCAGGATAACGGAACGGGAGGGAGAGCAGTACTTC.

This clonotype came up once. V is TRBV20-1 and J is TRBJ1-4, with 7 bases aligning to TRBD1. Germline-derived CDR1 and CDR2 are DFQATT and SNEGSKA (reference sequence). The V and J ends lost 1 base and 3 bases, in that order; junction bases with no gene match: 5. There are 15 residues in the CDR3. CDR3 bases: TGCAGTGCTAGAGGATCTGACAGGGCTAATGAAAAACTGTTTTTT. As protein: CSARGSDRANEKLFF.

The table lists this clonotype with a few counts. The chain joins TRBV5-1 to TRBJ2-5; 8 nucleotides align to TRBD1. The assigned J gene may be wrong: the sequence end matches TRBJ2-1 better. The germline V gene has CDR1 SGHRS and CDR2 YFSETQ. The length of the CDR3 is 14 residues. CDR3 loop: CASSLRTGNHEQFF. Here the CDR3 DNA reads TGCGCCAGCAGCTTAAGGACAGGGAATCATGAGCAGTTCTTC.

This clonotype was detected only once. This chain joins TRBV28 and TRBJ1-2; tentatively, D is TRBD1 (5 bases). The germline V gene encodes CDR1 MDHEN and CDR2 SYDVKM. V lost 5 bases and J 1 base, leaving 17 bases between the germline ends. The CDR3 is made up of 16 amino acids. CDR3 in amino acids: CASSLPRGSNNYGYTF. DNA for the CDR3: TGTGCCAGCAGTCTGCCGAGGGGATCGAATAACTATGGCTACACCTTC.